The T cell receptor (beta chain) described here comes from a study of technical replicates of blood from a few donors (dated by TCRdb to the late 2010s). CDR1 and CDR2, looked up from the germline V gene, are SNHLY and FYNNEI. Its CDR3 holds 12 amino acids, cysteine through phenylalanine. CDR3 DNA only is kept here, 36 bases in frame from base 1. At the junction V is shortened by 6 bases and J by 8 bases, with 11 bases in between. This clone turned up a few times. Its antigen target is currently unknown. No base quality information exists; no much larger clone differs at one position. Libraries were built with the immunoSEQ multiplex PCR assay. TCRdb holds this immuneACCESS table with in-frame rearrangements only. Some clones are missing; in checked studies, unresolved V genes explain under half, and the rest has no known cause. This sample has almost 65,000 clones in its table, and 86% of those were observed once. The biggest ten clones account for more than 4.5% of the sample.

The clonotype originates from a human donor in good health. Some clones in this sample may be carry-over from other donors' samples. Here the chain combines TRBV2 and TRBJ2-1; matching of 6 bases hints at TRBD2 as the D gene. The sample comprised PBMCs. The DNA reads TGTGCCAGCAGCGCCACGGGAGATGAGCAGTTCTTC. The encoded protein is CASSATGDEQFF.